This T cell receptor (beta chain) was sequenced during a study of cytomegalovirus exposure and HLA in healthy donors. In the PCR, 60 Vbeta and 13 Jbeta primers were used. The method was immunoSEQ multiplex PCR; TCRdb's version includes in-frame clones alone and lacks a portion of them. The table records some 150,000 clones, approximately 75% of them present only once. The CDR3 is 16 residues long. J lost 6 bases, V lost 6 bases, and 14 bases had no gene match. CDR1 is SNHLY, CDR2 FYNNEI, per germline. Everyone who donated was a healthy bone marrow donor. The sequencing sample was made of PBMCs. The receptor was derived from a man aged 25-45 years in good health and CMV-seropositive. V is TRBV2 and J is TRBJ2-7, with 10 bases identical to TRBD2. The CDR3 region is CASRVLAGPLSGEQYF. The CDR3 coding sequence is TGTGCCAGCAGAGTACTAGCGGGGCCCCTATCCGGCGAGCAGTACTTC. Full variable domain (outside the CDR3, taken from reference TRBV2 and TRBJ2-7): EPEVTQTPSHQVTQMGQEVILRCVPISNHLYFYWYRQILGQKVEFLVSFYNNEISEKSEIFDDQFSVERPDGSNFTLKIRSTKLEDSAMYFCASRVLAGPLSGEQYFGPGTRLTVT.